This T cell receptor beta chain was recorded in a study of blood T cell repertoires in COVID-19. Across the whole study: Italy, Spain and the United States were the sources of the convalescent and acute COVID-19 samples. From T cells, B-cell-depleted T cells, or PBMCs came the material, which was cDNA or gDNA.

The ends lost 5 bases at V and 0 bases at J; junction bases unmatched: 3. This CDR3 has 16 amino acids. Germline V gene lookup returns CDR1 SGHNT and CDR2 YENEEA. As originally analysed: For nucleated cells, counts were estimated from reference gene primer amplification. The protocol was immunoSEQ multiplex PCR, while the TCRdb copy is restricted to in-frame clones and leaves out a portion. V and J calls and clone size are given by that table; D and trimming were obtained from the DNA. This sample has a few hundred thousand clones, with 89% found just once. The sequence was obtained from a woman between 40 and 55 years old who had recovered from COVID-19. Sequencing input: peripheral blood. This rearrangement joins TRBV11-3 to TRBJ2-2, with 10 bases matching TRBD2. CDR3 bases: TGTGCCAGCAGCAAAACTAGCGGGACGAACACCGGGGAGCTGTTTTTT. Residues: CASSKTSGTNTGELFF.